This TCR beta chain came from a study of T-cell reconstitution after alpha-beta-depleted transplantation in children (dated by TCRdb to about 2016). Regarding the research as a whole: T-cell immune reconstitution after TCRalphabeta/CD19-depleted allogeneic hematopoietic cell transplantation in children was quantitatively tracked in the study by means of TCR repertoire profiling. Broad study findings and their caveats: Apparently early alphabetaT-cell count recovery about two months after transplant reportedly relied on only several hundred rapidly expanded clones derived from non-depleted graft cells. In some patients, the high TCRbeta diversity seen at day 60 was put down to recipient T cells and intrathymic progenitors that had survived conditioning. The frequencies of hyperexpanded clones fell over the following months, and after one year, T-cell counts and TCRbeta diversity were mostly attributed to newly produced T cells.

The library was built by means of PCR. Sequencing was carried out with an Illumina HiSeq 2500. To normalize quantification of the TCRbeta repertoire, the TCR libraries were built with molecular barcoding that relied on unique molecular identifiers. Using fastp at Q25 and MiXCR, TCRdb reprocessed the public reads and kept productive beta chains. All rows with the same CDR3 protein become a single entry with the most common DNA and genes. The sample table holds 450,000 to 550,000 distinct CDR3 sequences, of which roughly 11% were seen once. Around 15% of the sample is held by the ten biggest clonotypes. The treatment or condition label on this specimen signifies: allogeneic hematopoietic cell transplantation with graft depleted of TCRalphabeta T cells and CD19 B cells. The children who served as transplant recipients had been given grafts of TCRalphabeta/CD19-depleted allogeneic hematopoietic cells.

Trimming removed 4 bases from V and 3 bases from J; the gene matches leave 6 bases unexplained. Its CDR3 holds 14 amino acids, cysteine through phenylalanine. Just CDR3 DNA is preserved here, 42 bases in frame from base 1. CDR1 LGHNA and CDR2 YNFKEQ are derived from the germline V gene. This clonotype was seen more than once but under ten times. No antigen is known for it. No base qualities exist here, and no much larger clone lies one base off it. The rearranged segments are TRBV4-2 and TRBJ2-7, with 7 central nucleotides matching TRBD2. This material consisted of PBMCs, mostly from graft donor cells, taken 180 days after TCRalphabeta/CD19-depleted stem cell transplant. The sequence derives from a female patient aged 2-10 years who had a stem cell transplant for aplastic anemia, so the T cells may come from the graft donor. Here the CDR3 is given as CASSPVGGFYEQYF. The base sequence is TGTGCCAGCAGCCCCGTGGGGGGGTTCTACGAGCAGTACTTC.